This entry describes one TCR beta chain. Its antigen is still unknown. These data come from a study of vaccination effects on CD4 cells after COVID-19. TCRdb keeps only in-frame clones here, not all; method: immunoSEQ multiplex PCR. The profile shows 70,000 or so clones, 78% of them singletons. Sequencing in the ViraFEST assay came after antigen-specific CD4+ T cells had been expanded with viral peptide pools, which were used to stimulate PBMC. After about 10 days in culture, the CD4+ T cells were isolated. Previously uninfected by SARS-CoV-2, the vaccine recipients also showed negative nucleocapsid antibodies. The authors replaced half the medium with IL-2 medium on days 3 and 7. V lost 2 bases, J lost 2 bases, and 11 bases lay in between. Per germline, CDR1 MNHEY and CDR2 SVGEGT. The CDR3 extends over 15 amino acids.

The J gene is TRBJ2-3, the V gene TRBV6-2 or TRBV6-3, with D possibly matching TRBD2 (5 bases). The TCR sequence derives from a human donor who received a COVID-19 vaccine. The sequencing here drew on CD4+ T cells from PBMCs cultured with SARS-CoV-2 spike peptides, taken before COVID-19 vaccination. The CDR3 loop is CASSYRTVITDTQYF. Written as DNA, the CDR3 is TGTGCCAGCAGTTACCGGACTGTTATCACAGATACGCAGTATTTT.